This passage covers 9 T cell receptor beta chains from one sample sequenced in a study of CD8+ T cells in alopecia areata. RNA, once extracted, was reverse transcribed into cDNA for use as the sequencing template. Assay: immunoSEQ multiplex PCR; the TCRdb copy retains only in-frame clones and omits some. The sample contains about 160,000 clones, roughly 65% of which appear only once. The treatment: oral pan-JAK inhibitor, 5-10 mg twice daily. Specimen: CD4+ T cells sorted from blood, collected at week 4, from a patient treated with tofacitinib. All receptors derive from a human donor with alopecia areata.

The chain recombines TRBV29-1 with TRBJ1-2, with D unclear. The CDR3 is made up of 11 amino acids. The V end was cut by 4 bases, the J end by 4 bases, with 7 bases between. CDR1 and CDR2 (germline): SQVTM, ANQGSEA. The CDR3 region has the DNA TGCAGCGTTGTAGTAGTCTATGGCTACACCTTC. Translating it yields CSVVVVYGYTF.

In DNA, the CDR3 is TGTGCCAGCAGCTTAGCGGGGACACACAATGAGCAGTTCTTC. Protein product: CASSLAGTHNEQFF. The J gene is TRBJ2-1, the V gene TRBV7-9; D might be TRBD1 (6 bases). Per germline, CDR1 SEHNR and CDR2 FQNEAQ (reference sequence). This CDR3 is 14 amino acids long. The germline V and J ends were trimmed by 0 bases and 5 bases, with 8 bases remaining between them.

This rearrangement joins TRBV27 to TRBJ2-2, with TRBD1 matching over 8 bases. This CDR3 spans 14 amino acids. Germline loops: CDR1 MNHEY, CDR2 SMNVEV (reference sequence). The V gene end was trimmed by 7 bases and the J gene end by 8 bases; junction bases not matched to a gene: 9. The CDR3 sequence is CASTRDRPTGELFF. CDR3 coding DNA: TGTGCCAGCACCAGGGACAGGCCGACGGGGGAGCTGTTTTTT.

CDR3 amino acids: CAWSNHPGTEAFF. The CDR3 region has the DNA TGTGCCTGGAGCAATCACCCGGGGACTGAAGCTTTCTTT. The chain has TRBV30 and TRBJ1-1; D unclear. The germline V and J ends were trimmed by 3 bases and 5 bases, with 13 bases remaining between them. CDR1 is GTSNPN and CDR2 is SVGIG in the germline V gene (reference sequence). This CDR3 has 13 amino acids.

J is TRBJ1-2 and V is TRBV7-2, with TRBD1 matching 12 bases. V was clipped by 6 bases and J by 7 bases; unmatched bases: 6. CDR1 SGHTA and CDR2 FQGNSA come from the germline V gene. The CDR3 totals 14 residues. CDR3 coding DNA: TGTGCCAGCAGGGGGACAGGGGGCGGAGGTGGCTACACCTTC. This translates into CASRGTGGGGGYTF.

The chain is built from TRBV6-5 and TRBJ2-3, with 7 bases aligning to TRBD2. The V gene end was trimmed by 4 bases and the J gene end by 2 bases; junction bases not matched to a gene: 6. This CDR3 is built from 15 residues. Looked up from germline, CDR1 is MNHEY and CDR2 is SVGAGI. Here the CDR3 reads CASSSPGGPTDTQYF. The CDR3 region has the DNA TGTGCCAGCAGTTCCCCGGGGGGACCCACAGATACGCAGTATTTT.

This sequence joins TRBV5-5 and TRBJ2-5; D call uncertain. Trimming removed 3 bases at V and 2 bases at J, with 11 bases between. There are 14 residues in the CDR3. The germline CDR1 and CDR2 sequences are SGHKS and YYEKEE (reference sequence). CDR3 DNA: TGTGCCAGCAGCTGGACCACTACGCAAGAGACCCAGTACTTC. Protein product: CASSWTTTQETQYF.

This clone occurred once. The junction and the germline gene differ at one end; a read error may be behind it. The chain uses TRBV29-1 and TRBJ2-5; a possible D gene is TRBD2 (5 bases). CDR1 SQVTM and CDR2 ANQGSEA come from the germline V gene. CDR3 length: 15 residues. CDR3 sequence: CSVEGWLANLETQYF. The CDR3 bases are TGCAGCGTCGAAGGATGGCTAGCCAACCTGGAGACCCAGTACTTC.

This rearrangement joins TRBV6-4 to TRBJ1-5; D remains unclear. This CDR3 comprises 13 residues. Per germline, CDR1 MRHNA and CDR2 SNTAGT. Trimming took off 3 bases at V and 7 bases at J, with 10 bases between the two ends. CDR3 sequence reads: CASSETPGQPQHF. Here the CDR3 DNA reads TGTGCCAGCAGTGAGACACCGGGACAGCCCCAGCATTTT.